This T cell receptor (beta chain) was identified during a study of T-cell memory formation after mild COVID-19. CDR1 SGHKS and CDR2 YYEKEE come from the germline V gene (reference sequence). The CDR3 covers 15 residues. V shed 2 bases and J shed 3 bases, with 14 bases lying between them. TCRdb redid the calling of the 5' RACE reads with MiXCR, one entry per CDR3 protein. The data contain under 450,000 distinct CDR3 sequences, more than 20% of them singletons. Details on this clonotype: Its antigen is unidentified.

The study, taken as a whole, reports: While clones contracting from day 15 to 85 were balanced between CD4 and CD8, later expanders leaned CD4+.

The chain carries TRBV5-5 and TRBJ2-5; D gene unclear. The sequencing sample was made of PBMCs or a T cell subset sorted from them (not recorded which). This TCR was sampled from an adult woman who had mild COVID-19 (a few samples of this study predate the infection). Cell type and time point are not known. CDR3: CASSFYGRYEETQYF. The CDR3 DNA follows: TGTGCCAGCAGCTTTTACGGAAGGTACGAAGAGACCCAGTACTTC.